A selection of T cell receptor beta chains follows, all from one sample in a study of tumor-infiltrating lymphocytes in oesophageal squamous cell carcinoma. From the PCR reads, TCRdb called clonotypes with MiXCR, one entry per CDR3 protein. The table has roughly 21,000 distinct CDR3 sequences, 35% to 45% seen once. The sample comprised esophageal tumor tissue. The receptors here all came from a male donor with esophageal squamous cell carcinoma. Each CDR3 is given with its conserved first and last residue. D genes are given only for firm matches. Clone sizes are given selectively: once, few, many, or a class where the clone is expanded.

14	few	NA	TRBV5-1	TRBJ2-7	TGCGCCAGCAGCGTTTACGGGAGTTCCTACGAGCAGTACTTC	CASSVYGSSYEQYF
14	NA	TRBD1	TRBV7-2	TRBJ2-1	TGTGCCAGCAGTCTGAAAAACAGGGGCAATGAGCAGTTCTTC	CASSLKNRGNEQFF
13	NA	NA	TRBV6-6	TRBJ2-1	TGTGCCAGCAGTTACAAACGGCATAGTTCGCAGTTCTTC	CASSYKRHSSQFF
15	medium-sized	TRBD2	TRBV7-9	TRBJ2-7	TGTGCCAGCAGCTTAGCCGGGACTAGGGAAGACGAGCAGTACTTC	CASSLAGTREDEQYF
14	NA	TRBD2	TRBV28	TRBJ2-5	TGTGCCAGCAGCTCGCTAGCGGGAGTGGAGACCCAGTACTTC	CASSSLAGVETQYF
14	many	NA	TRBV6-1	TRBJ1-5	TGTGCCAGCAGCCGATTTGTGGGTAATCAGCCCCAGCATTTT	CASSRFVGNQPQHF
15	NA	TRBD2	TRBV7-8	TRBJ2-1	TGTGCCAGCAGCCTGGGAGGGGCCACCTACAATGAGCAGTTCTTC	CASSLGGATYNEQFF
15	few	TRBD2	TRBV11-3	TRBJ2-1	TGTGCCAGCAGCTTGGGCTTAGCGGGATCCACCGAGCAGTTCTTC	CASSLGLAGSTEQFF
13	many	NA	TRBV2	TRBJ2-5	TGTGCCAGCAGAAAGCAGCGTGAAGAGACCCAGTACTTC	CASRKQREETQYF
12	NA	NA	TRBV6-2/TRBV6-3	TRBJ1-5	TGTGCCAGCAACCGACAAAGGCAGCCCCAGCATTTT	CASNRQRQPQHF
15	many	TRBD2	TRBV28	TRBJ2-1	TGTGCCAGCAGTTTTGGGCCTAGCGGGAGCCATGAGCAGTTCTTC	CASSFGPSGSHEQFF
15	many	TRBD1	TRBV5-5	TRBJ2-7	TGTGCCAGCAGCACAACCCGGACAGGGTTCTACGAGCAGTACTTC	CASSTTRTGFYEQYF
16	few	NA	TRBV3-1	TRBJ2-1	TGTGCCAGCAGCCAAGATTTGGCGGGCCCTTACAATGAGCAGTTCTTC	CASSQDLAGPYNEQFF
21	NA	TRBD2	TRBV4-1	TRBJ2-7	TGCGCCAGCAGCCGAGTCAGTGAATCGACTAGCGGGGAGAGCTCCTACAATGAGCAGTACTTC	CASSRVSESTSGESSYNEQYF
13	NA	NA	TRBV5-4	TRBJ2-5	TGTGCCAGCAGCTTGGAGGGCGCACAGACCCAGTACTTC	CASSLEGAQTQYF
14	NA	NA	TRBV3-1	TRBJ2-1	TGTGCCAGCAGCCTAAATACGGGGTCTAATGAGCAGTTCTTC	CASSLNTGSNEQFF
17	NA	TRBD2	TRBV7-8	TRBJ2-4	TGTGCCAGCAGCTTAGGGACTAGCGGGAGGACCAAAAACATTCAGTACTTC	CASSLGTSGRTKNIQYF
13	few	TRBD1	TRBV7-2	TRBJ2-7	TGTGCCAGCAGCTTAGGGACAGGCTACGAGCAGTACTTC	CASSLGTGYEQYF
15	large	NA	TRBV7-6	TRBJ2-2	TGTGCCAGCAGCTTAGGGCAGTTCAGCACCGGGGAGCTGTTTTTT	CASSLGQFSTGELFF
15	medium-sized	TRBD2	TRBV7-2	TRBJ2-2	TGTGCCAGCAGCGGCAGACTAGCGGGCACCGGGGAGCTGTTTTTT	CASSGRLAGTGELFF
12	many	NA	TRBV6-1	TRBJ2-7	TGTGCCAGCTTGGCGGGTGATTCACCCCTCCACTTC	CASLAGDSPLHF
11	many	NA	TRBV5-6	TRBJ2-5	TGTGCCAGCAGCTTCGAAGAGACCCAGTACTTC	CASSFEETQYF
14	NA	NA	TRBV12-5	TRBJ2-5	TGTGCTAGTGGTTTGGTACCGCAGTGGGGGACCCAGTACTTC	CASGLVPQWGTQYF
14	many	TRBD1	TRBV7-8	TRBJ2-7	TGTGCCAGCAGCACCCGGACAGGGGTGGCCGAGCAGTACTTC	CASSTRTGVAEQYF
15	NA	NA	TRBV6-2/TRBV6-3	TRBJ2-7	TGTGCCAGCGCCTCCACGGGGGACACTACCTACGAGCAGTACTTC	CASASTGDTTYEQYF
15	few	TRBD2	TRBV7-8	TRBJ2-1	TGTGCCAGCAGCCATGGGACTAGCGGGGACAATGAGCAGTTCTTC	CASSHGTSGDNEQFF
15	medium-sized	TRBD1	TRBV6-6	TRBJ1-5	TGTGCCAGCAGTTACTCGACAGGGAGGATGCAGCCCCAGCATTTT	CASSYSTGRMQPQHF
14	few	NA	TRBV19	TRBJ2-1	TGTGCCAGTATAGGGGATAGGATATTCGGTGAGCAGTTCTTC	CASIGDRIFGEQFF
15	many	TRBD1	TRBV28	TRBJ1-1	TGTGCCAGCAGGTGGGGACAGAGGGAGAACACTGAAGCTTTCTTT	CASRWGQRENTEAFF
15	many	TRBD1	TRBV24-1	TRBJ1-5	TGTGCCACCGGCCCTACAGGGGGCATAGATCAGCCCCAGCATTTT	CATGPTGGIDQPQHF
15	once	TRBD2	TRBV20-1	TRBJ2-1	TGCAGTGCTCTCACGAGCGGGAGAGGTTACAATGAGCAGTTCTTC	CSALTSGRGYNEQFF
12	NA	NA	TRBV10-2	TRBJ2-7	TGCGCCAGCAGAGACTCCTTATACGAGCAGTACTTC	CASRDSLYEQYF
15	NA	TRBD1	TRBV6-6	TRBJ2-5	TGTGCCAGCACCAGACAGGGGACGCGCGTGGAGACCCAGTACTTC	CASTRQGTRVETQYF
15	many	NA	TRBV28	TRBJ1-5	TGTGCCAGCAGCCTAAGGTGGGGCTGCAATCAGCCCCAGCATTTT	CASSLRWGCNQPQHF
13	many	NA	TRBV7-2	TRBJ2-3	TGTGCCAGCAGCTTCGTGCGCACAGATACGCAGTATTTT	CASSFVRTDTQYF
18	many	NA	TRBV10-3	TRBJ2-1	TGTGCCATCAGTGAGGGTGGTAGCGGACCTTTGAGATCCAATGAGCAGTTCTTC	CAISEGGSGPLRSNEQFF
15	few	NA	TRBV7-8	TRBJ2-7	TGTGCCAGCAGCCCAAGGGGGACGGGTCCGTACGAGCAGTACTTC	CASSPRGTGPYEQYF
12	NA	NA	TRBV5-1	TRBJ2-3	TGCGCCAGCAGCTTGGAGGGAGATACGCAGTATTTT	CASSLEGDTQYF
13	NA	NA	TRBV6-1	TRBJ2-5	TGTGCCAGCAGTGAAGGTGGGCAAGAGACCCAGTACTTC	CASSEGGQETQYF
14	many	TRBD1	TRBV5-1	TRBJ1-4	TGCGCCAGCAGCTCCGGGACAGGGGGAGAAAAACTGTTTTTT	CASSSGTGGEKLFF
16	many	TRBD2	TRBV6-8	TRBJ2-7	TGTGCCAGCAGTTTAGTGTCGGGAGGGAGTTTAGACGAGCAGTACTTC	CASSLVSGGSLDEQYF
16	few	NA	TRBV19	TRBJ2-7	TGTGCCAGTAGTCTTGTGGGCCTGCAAACCTACAATGAGCAGTACTTC	CASSLVGLQTYNEQYF